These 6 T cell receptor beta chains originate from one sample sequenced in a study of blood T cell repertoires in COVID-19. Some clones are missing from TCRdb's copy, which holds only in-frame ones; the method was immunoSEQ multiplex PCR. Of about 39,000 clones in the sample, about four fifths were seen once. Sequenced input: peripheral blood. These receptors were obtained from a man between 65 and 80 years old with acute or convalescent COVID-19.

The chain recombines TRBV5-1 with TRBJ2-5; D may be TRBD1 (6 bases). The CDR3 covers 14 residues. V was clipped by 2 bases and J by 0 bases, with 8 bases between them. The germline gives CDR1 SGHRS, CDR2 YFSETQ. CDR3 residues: CASSFGTNQETQYF. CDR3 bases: TGCGCCAGCAGCTTTGGGACAAACCAAGAGACCCAGTACTTC.

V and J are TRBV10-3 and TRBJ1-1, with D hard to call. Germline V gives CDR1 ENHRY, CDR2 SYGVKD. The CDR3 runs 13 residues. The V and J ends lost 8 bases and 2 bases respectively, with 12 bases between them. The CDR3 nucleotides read TGTGCCATCCGTTCCGGGGTCAACACTGAAGCTTTCTTT. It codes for CAIRSGVNTEAFF.

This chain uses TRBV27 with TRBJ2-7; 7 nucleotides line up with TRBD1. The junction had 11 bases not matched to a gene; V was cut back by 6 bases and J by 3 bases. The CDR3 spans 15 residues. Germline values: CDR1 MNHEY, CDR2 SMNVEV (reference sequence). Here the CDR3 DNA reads TGTGCCAGCAGACGCCTTGGACAGGAGATCTACGAGCAGTACTTC. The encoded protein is CASRRLGQEIYEQYF.

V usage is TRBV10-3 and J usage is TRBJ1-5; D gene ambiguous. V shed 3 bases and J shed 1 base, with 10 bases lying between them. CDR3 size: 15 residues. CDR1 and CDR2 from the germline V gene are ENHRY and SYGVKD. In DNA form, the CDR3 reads TGTGCCATCAGTGACCCCTCTAGGAGCAATCAGCCCCAGCATTTT. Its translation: CAISDPSRSNQPQHF.

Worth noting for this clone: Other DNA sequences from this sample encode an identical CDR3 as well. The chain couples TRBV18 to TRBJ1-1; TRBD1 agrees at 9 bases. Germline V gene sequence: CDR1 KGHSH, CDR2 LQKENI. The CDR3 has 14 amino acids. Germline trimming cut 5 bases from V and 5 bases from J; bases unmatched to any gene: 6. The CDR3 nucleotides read TGTGCCAGCTCAGAACAGGGGGCTCGAACTGAAGCTTTCTTT. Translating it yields CASSEQGARTEAFF.

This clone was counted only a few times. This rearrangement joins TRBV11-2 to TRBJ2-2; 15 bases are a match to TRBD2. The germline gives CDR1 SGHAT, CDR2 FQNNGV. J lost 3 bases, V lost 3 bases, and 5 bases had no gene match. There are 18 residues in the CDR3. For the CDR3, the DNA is TGTGCCAGCAGCTTCGGACTAGCGGGAGGGCAAGACACCGGGGAGCTGTTTTTT. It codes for CASSFGLAGGQDTGELFF.